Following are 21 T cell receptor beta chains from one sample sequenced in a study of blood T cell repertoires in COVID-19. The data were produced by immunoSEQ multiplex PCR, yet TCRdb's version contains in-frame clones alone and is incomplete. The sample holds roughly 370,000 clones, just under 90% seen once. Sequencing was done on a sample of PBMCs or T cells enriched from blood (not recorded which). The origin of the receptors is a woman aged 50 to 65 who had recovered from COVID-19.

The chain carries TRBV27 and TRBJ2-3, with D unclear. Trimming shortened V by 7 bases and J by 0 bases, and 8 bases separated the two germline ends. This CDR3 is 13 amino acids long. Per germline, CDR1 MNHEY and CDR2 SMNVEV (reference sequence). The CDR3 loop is CASIGPSTDTQYF. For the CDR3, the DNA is TGTGCCAGCATCGGTCCTAGCACAGATACGCAGTATTTT.

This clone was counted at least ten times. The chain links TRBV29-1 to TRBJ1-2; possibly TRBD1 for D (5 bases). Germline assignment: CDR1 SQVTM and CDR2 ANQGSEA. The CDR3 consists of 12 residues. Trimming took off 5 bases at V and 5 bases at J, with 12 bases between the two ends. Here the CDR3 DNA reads TGCAGCGTTACATTAGGGGTTTATGGCTACACCTTC. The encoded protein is CSVTLGVYGYTF.

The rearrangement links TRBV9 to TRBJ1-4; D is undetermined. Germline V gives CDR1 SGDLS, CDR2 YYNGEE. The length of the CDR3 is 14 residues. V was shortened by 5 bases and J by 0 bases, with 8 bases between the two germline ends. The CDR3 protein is CASRAQATNEKLFF. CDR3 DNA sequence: TGTGCCAGCAGGGCACAAGCAACTAATGAAAAACTGTTTTTT.

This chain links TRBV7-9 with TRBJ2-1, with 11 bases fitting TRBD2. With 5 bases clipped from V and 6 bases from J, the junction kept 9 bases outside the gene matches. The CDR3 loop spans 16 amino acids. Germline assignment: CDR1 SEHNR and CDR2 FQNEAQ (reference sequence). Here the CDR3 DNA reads TGTGCCAGCAGCCCGAATAGCGGGGGGGAGTCCAATGAGCAGTTCTTC. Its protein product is CASSPNSGGESNEQFF.

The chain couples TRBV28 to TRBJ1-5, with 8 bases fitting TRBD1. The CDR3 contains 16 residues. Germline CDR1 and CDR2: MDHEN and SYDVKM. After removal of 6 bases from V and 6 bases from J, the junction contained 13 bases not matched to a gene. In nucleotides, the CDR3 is TGTGCCAGCAGGGATCCGACAGGGGTCGGCGGTCAGCCCCAGCATTTT. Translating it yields CASRDPTGVGGQPQHF.

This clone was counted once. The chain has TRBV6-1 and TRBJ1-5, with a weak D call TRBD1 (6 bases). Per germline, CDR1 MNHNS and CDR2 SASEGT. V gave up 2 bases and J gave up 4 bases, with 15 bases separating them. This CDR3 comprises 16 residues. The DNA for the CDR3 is TGTGCCAGCAGTGAATACCGGGACAAACCAAATCAGCCCCAGCATTTT. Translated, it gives CASSEYRDKPNQPQHF.

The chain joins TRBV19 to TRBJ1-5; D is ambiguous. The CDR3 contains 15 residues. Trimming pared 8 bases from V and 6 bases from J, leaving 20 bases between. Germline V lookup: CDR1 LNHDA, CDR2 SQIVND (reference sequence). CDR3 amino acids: CASGLGEGHGQPQHF. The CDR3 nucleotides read TGTGCCAGTGGGCTGGGAGAAGGGCATGGTCAGCCCCAGCATTTT.

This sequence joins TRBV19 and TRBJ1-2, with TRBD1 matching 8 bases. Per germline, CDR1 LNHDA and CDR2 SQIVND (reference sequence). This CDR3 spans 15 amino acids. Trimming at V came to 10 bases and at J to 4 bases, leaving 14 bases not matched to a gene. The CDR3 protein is CATTAPDRDFYGYTF. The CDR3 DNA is TGTGCCACCACAGCCCCGGACAGGGACTTCTATGGCTACACCTTC.

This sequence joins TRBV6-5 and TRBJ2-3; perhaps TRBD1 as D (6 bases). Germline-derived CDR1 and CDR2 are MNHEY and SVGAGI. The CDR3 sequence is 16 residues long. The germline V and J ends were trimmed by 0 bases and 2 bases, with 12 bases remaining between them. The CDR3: CASSYSSWGPTDTQYF. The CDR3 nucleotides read TGTGCCAGCAGTTACTCGAGTTGGGGGCCCACAGATACGCAGTATTTT.

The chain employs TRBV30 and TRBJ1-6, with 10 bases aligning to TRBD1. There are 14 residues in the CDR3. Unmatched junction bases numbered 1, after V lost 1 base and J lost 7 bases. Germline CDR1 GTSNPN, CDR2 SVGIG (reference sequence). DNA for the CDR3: TGTGCCTGGAGTGGGGGACAGGGGAATTCACCCCTCCACTTT. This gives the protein CAWSGGQGNSPLHF.

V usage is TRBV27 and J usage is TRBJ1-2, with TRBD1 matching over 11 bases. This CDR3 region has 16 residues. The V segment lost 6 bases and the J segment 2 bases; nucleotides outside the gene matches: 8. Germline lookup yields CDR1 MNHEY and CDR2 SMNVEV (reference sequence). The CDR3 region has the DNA TGTGCCAGCAGCTCCCACGGGACAGGGGGAAACTATGGCTACACCTTC. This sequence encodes CASSSHGTGGNYGYTF.

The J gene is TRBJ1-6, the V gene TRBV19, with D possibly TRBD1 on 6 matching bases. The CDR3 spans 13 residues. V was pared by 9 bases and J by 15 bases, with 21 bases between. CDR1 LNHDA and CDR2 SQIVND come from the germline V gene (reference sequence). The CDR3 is CASTLKEWGHLHF. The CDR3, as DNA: TGTGCCAGCACCCTAAAGGAATGGGGGCACCTCCACTTT.

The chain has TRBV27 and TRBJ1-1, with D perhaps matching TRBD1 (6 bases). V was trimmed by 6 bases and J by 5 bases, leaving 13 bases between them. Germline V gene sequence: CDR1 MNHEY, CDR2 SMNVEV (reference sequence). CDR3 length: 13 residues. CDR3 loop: CASRPTGNTEAFF. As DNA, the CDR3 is TGTGCCAGCAGGCCGACAGGTAATACTGAAGCTTTCTTT.

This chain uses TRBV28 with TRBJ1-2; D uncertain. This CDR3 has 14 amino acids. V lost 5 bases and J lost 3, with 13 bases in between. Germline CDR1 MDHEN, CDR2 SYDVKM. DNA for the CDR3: TGTGCCAGCAGTAACGCTGGAGGCGACTATGGCTACACCTTC. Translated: CASSNAGGDYGYTF.

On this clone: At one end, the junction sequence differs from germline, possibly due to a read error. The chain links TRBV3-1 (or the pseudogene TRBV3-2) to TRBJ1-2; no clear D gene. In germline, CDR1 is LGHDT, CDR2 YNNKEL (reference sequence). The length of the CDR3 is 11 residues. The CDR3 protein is CASSQGWSSSF. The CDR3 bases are TGTGCCAGCAGCCAAGGGTGGAGTTCCTCCTTC.

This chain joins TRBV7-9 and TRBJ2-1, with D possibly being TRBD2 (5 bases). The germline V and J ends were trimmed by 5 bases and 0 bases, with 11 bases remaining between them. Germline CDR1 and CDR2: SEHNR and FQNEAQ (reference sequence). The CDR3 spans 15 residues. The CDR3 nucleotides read TGTGCCAGCAGCCCCCAGACTATCTCCTACAATGAGCAGTTCTTC. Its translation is CASSPQTISYNEQFF. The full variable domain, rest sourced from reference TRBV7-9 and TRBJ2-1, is DTGVSQNPRHKITKRGQNVTFRCDPISEHNRLYWYRQTLGQGPEFLTYFQNEAQLEKSRLLSDRFSAERPKGSFSTLEIQRTEQGDSAMYLCASSPQTISYNEQFFGPGTRLTVL.

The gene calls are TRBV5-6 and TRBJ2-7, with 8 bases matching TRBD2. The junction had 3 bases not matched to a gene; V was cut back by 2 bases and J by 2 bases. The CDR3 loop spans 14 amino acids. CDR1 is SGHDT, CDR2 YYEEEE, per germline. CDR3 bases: TGTGCCAGCAGCTTAGCGGGGGAACCCTACGAGCAGTACTTC. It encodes CASSLAGEPYEQYF.

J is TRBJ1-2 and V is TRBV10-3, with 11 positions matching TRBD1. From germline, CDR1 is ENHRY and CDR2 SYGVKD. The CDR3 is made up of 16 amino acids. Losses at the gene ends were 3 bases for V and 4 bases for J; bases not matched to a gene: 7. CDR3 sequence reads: CAISDGQGARGYGYTF. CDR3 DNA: TGTGCCATCAGTGACGGACAGGGGGCTCGGGGCTATGGCTACACCTTC.

This CDR3 reads CASKGGGGVDNSPLHF. As DNA, the CDR3 is TGTGCCAGTAAGGGAGGGGGGGGCGTCGATAATTCACCCCTCCACTTT. The chain uses TRBV19 and TRBJ1-6; the D gene is possibly TRBD1 (6 bases). This CDR3 is 16 amino acids long. Trimming took 7 bases from V and 5 from J, leaving 18 bases between them. Germline V CDR1 and CDR2: LNHDA, SQIVND (reference sequence).

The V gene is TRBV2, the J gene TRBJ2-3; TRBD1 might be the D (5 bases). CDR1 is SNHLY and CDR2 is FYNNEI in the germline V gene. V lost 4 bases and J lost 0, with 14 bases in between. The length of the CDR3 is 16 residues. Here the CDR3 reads CASSVQGPPSTDTQYF. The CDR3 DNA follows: TGTGCCAGCAGTGTCCAGGGCCCCCCTAGCACAGATACGCAGTATTTT.

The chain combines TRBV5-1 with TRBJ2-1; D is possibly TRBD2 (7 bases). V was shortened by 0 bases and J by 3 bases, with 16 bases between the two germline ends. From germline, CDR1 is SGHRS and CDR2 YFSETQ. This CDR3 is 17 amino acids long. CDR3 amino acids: CASSLAEQGTNYNEQFF. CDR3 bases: TGCGCCAGCAGCTTGGCCGAGCAGGGGACTAACTACAATGAGCAGTTCTTC.